The 8 T cell receptor beta chains below were found in one sample sequenced in a study of T cells in Graves' hyperthyroidism and ophthalmopathy. Amplification of TCR beta CDR3 regions was performed using RNA transcripts as template. The TCR CDR3 was amplified in a first-round RT-PCR using the HTBI primer set. A single record per CDR3 protein comes from TCRdb applying MiXCR to the multiplex PCR reads. There are 350,000 to 500,000 distinct CDR3 sequences in the sample; approximately 13% occur only once, and approximately 5.8% lies in the top ten. Sequenced: blood. Receptors were obtained from a woman between 18 and 29 years old with Graves' hyperthyroidism.

This clonotype showed up just a few times. The V gene is TRBV24-1, the J gene TRBJ2-3; D not resolved. The germline gives CDR1 KGHDR, CDR2 SFDVKD. V dropped 2 bases and J dropped 1 base, with 6 bases sitting between them. The CDR3 runs to 14 residues. The CDR3 DNA sequence: TGTGCCACCAGTGATTACGGCGGCACAGATACGCAGTATTTT. This translates into CATSDYGGTDTQYF.

V is TRBV28 and J is TRBJ1-3, with TRBD1 matching over 7 bases. This CDR3 has 14 residues. The germline gives CDR1 MDHEN, CDR2 SYDVKM. The V segment lost 7 bases and the J segment 0 bases; nucleotides outside the gene matches: 3. CDR3 region: CASNPGGSGNTIYF. CDR3 in DNA: TGTGCCAGCAACCCAGGGGGCTCTGGAAACACCATATATTTT.

This clonotype showed up many times. The gene calls are TRBV27 and TRBJ2-3, with 9 bases aligning to TRBD1. The V segment lost 6 bases and the J segment 3 bases; nucleotides outside the gene matches: 7. Germline V gives CDR1 MNHEY, CDR2 SMNVEV (reference sequence). The CDR3 has 15 amino acids. CDR3 coding DNA: TGTGCCAGCAGCACTACGACAGGGGGGACAGATACGCAGTATTTT. Amino acids: CASSTTTGGTDTQYF.

This chain uses TRBV5-1 with TRBJ1-2; D possibly corresponds to TRBD1 (5 bases). V was trimmed by 0 bases and J by 5 bases, leaving 11 bases between them. Germline-derived CDR1 and CDR2 are SGHRS and YFSETQ. The CDR3 has 14 residues. As DNA, the CDR3 is TGCGCCAGCAGCTTGGCCGGGACGGAGTATGGCTACACCTTC. Its translation is CASSLAGTEYGYTF.

With regard to this clonotype: The junction departs from germline at one end; a sequencing error may be responsible. The chain has TRBV10-3 and TRBJ2-7; D may be TRBD1 or TRBD2 (5 bases each). The CDR3 is 14 amino acids. Germline values: CDR1 ENHRY, CDR2 SYGVKD. The CDR3 sequence is CASSSPGRFYEQYF. The DNA of the CDR3 is TGTGCCAGCAGTTCCCCGGGACGGTTCTACGAGCAGTACTTC.

This clonotype was recorded at least ten times. The gene calls are TRBV6-5 and TRBJ1-2, with unresolved D. The CDR3 has 17 amino acids. V lost 1 base to trimming and J lost 0 bases, with 15 bases between them. Germline V gives CDR1 MNHEY, CDR2 SVGAGI. The CDR3 nucleotides are TGTGCCAGCAGTTACTACATTTCACCAACCGCTAACTATGGCTACACCTTC. Protein product: CASSYYISPTANYGYTF.

This clonotype was detected only a few times. The chain is built from TRBV20-1 and TRBJ1-6; unclear D gene. Germline CDR1 and CDR2: DFQATT and SNEGSKA (reference sequence). The CDR3 loop spans 13 amino acids. V gave up 3 bases and J gave up 5 bases, with 8 bases separating them. CDR3 region: CSASSVNNSPLHF. The DNA for the CDR3 is TGCAGTGCTAGTTCGGTGAATAATTCACCCCTCCACTTT.

The table lists this clonotype with many counts. The CDR3 loop reads CSADGTSGDGNIQYF. As DNA, the CDR3 is TGCAGTGCTGACGGGACTAGCGGGGACGGGAACATTCAGTACTTC. The chain has TRBV20-1 and TRBJ2-4; TRBD2 agrees at 13 bases. This CDR3 spans 15 amino acids. The V and J ends lost 5 bases and 7 bases, in that order; junction bases with no gene match: 8. Germline V CDR1 and CDR2: DFQATT, SNEGSKA (reference sequence).